This entry lists 3 T cell receptor beta chains sequenced from one sample in a study of identical twins. TCRdb redid the calling of the 5' RACE reads with MiXCR, one entry per CDR3 protein. The sample records 1.5 million to 2 million distinct CDR3 sequences, about 30% being singletons. What was sequenced was cord blood. The receptors originated from a newborn girl in good health.

The J gene is TRBJ1-2, the V gene TRBV4-1, with D unresolved. The CDR3 length is 15 residues. The germline V gene has CDR1 MGHRA and CDR2 YSYEKL. Trimming removed 6 bases from V and 3 bases from J, with 17 bases in between. The DNA for the CDR3 is TGCGCCAGCAGTCAGATAACGCTTGCCTACTATGGCTACACCTTC. The encoded protein is CASSQITLAYYGYTF.

The rearrangement links TRBV20-1 to TRBJ2-7, with TRBD1 identical over 10 bases. V dropped 0 bases and J dropped 4; count of bases not matched to a gene: 3. In germline, CDR1 is DFQATT, CDR2 SNEGSKA (reference sequence). The CDR3 covers 14 residues. In nucleotides, the CDR3 is TGCAGTGCTAGAGACAGGGGACAGGGGTACGAGCAGTACTTC. This gives the protein CSARDRGQGYEQYF.

Only a few counts were recorded for this clonotype. The V and J genes are TRBV13 and TRBJ2-5, with 7 bases that match TRBD1. Matching the DNA end better, TRBJ2-7 makes the J call doubtful. The CDR3 length is 14 residues. Looked up from germline, CDR1 is PRHDT and CDR2 is FYEKMQ (reference sequence). CDR3 residues: CASSTDRALYEQYF. The CDR3 coding sequence is TGTGCCAGCAGCACAGACAGGGCCCTCTACGAGCAGTACTTC.